The 3 T cell receptor beta chains given below trace back to one sample, sequenced in a study of T cell clonotyping in hematopoietic cell transplantation. Only in-frame clones appear in the TCRdb table, and some are missing; sequencing was by immunoSEQ multiplex PCR. The sample yields 16,000 or so clones, around 70% seen once. Sequenced input: peripheral blood mononuclear cells. These receptors were taken from a woman aged 55 to 70 in good health. Some clones in this sample may be carry-over from other donors' samples.

This clone has just one count. CDR3 bases: TGTGCCAGCAGCTTGGAAGCTTTGGTGCCTGGGACCAACAATGAGCAGTTCTTC. Protein sequence: CASSLEALVPGTNNEQFF. The chain carries TRBV5-6 and TRBJ2-1, with D possibly called TRBD1 or TRBD2 (5 bases each). Germline V gene lookup returns CDR1 SGHDT and CDR2 YYEEEE. This CDR3 contains 18 residues. V was clipped by 0 bases and J by 5 bases, with 21 bases between them.

The J gene is TRBJ1-1, the V gene TRBV29-1; 7 nucleotides agree with TRBD1. V shed 2 bases and J 6 bases; nucleotides not matched to a gene: 9. The CDR3 covers 14 residues. Germline values: CDR1 SQVTM, CDR2 ANQGSEA. CDR3 amino acids: CSVEPTIGGAEAFF. CDR3 sequence (DNA): TGCAGCGTTGAACCGACGATAGGGGGCGCTGAAGCTTTCTTT. The full variable domain, rest sourced from reference TRBV29-1 and TRBJ1-1, is SAVISQKPSRDICQRGTSLTIQCQVDSQVTMMFWYRQQPGQSLTLIATANQGSEATYESGFVIDKFPISRPNLTFSTLTVSNMSPEDSSIYLCSVEPTIGGAEAFFGQGTRLTVV.

This clone was observed a single time. The chain is built from TRBV29-1 and TRBJ1-3; D remains ambiguous. The CDR3 length is 14 residues. The germline V gene encodes CDR1 SQVTM and CDR2 ANQGSEA. Trimming left V 6 bases short and J 0 bases short, with 12 bases between. In DNA, the CDR3 is TGCAGCGTCGGGATCTTCAACTCTGGAAACACCATATATTTT. Translated: CSVGIFNSGNTIYF.